Presented here are 14 T cell receptor beta chains from one specimen sequenced in a study of identical twins. Using its own MiXCR run on the 5' RACE reads, TCRdb lists one record per CDR3 protein. The sample includes 200,000 to 250,000 distinct CDR3 sequences, around 15% of them seen just once. The material sequenced was memory (CD45RO+) T cells sorted from blood. These receptors were collected from a woman in her late teens or twenties in good health.

This chain uses TRBV5-5 with TRBJ2-7; D gene unclear. The CDR3 totals 12 residues. The ends were cut back, 2 bases at V and 4 bases at J, with 7 bases in the middle. CDR1 is SGHKS, CDR2 YYEKEE, per germline (reference sequence). The CDR3 sequence: CASSLLIYEQYF. CDR3 DNA sequence: TGTGCCAGCAGCTTACTGATATACGAGCAGTACTTC.

This chain connects TRBV20-1 to TRBJ2-7, with a weak D call TRBD2 (5 bases). The CDR3 sequence is 13 residues long. V lost 4 bases, J lost 4 bases, and 14 bases lay in between. Looked up from germline, CDR1 is DFQATT and CDR2 is SNEGSKA (reference sequence). CDR3 DNA sequence: TGCAGTGCTATCTATCGAGGGTCTTACGAGCAGTACTTC. Translating gives CSAIYRGSYEQYF.

In its sample, this clonotype was seen a few times. The genes are TRBV7-2 and TRBJ2-1; 13 bases agree with TRBD2. Looked up from germline, CDR1 is SGHTA and CDR2 is FQGNSA. The CDR3 loop spans 15 amino acids. The V and J ends lost 5 bases and 9 bases, in that order; junction bases with no gene match: 7. For the CDR3, the DNA is TGTGCCAGCAGCGGGACTAGCGGGACATATAGTGAGCAGTTCTTC. Residues: CASSGTSGTYSEQFF.

The gene calls are TRBV9 and TRBJ2-2; TRBD1 matches at 11 bases. V dropped 0 bases and J dropped 6; count of bases not matched to a gene: 7. The CDR3 is made up of 17 amino acids. CDR1 is SGDLS, CDR2 YYNGEE, per germline. The CDR3 DNA reads as TGTGCCAGCAGCGTAGTTTCCAGGGACAGGGGGGCCGGGGAGCTGTTTTTT. It specifies CASSVVSRDRGAGELFF.

The rearrangement links TRBV7-2 to TRBJ2-1; D gene ambiguous. Germline V lookup: CDR1 SGHTA, CDR2 FQGNSA. Trimming cost V 8 bases and J 0 bases, with 11 bases left between them. There are 14 residues in the CDR3. The CDR3 DNA sequence: TGTGCCAGCCGTAGCCCAAGCTCCTACAATGAGCAGTTCTTC. Protein: CASRSPSSYNEQFF. Looking up the rest from reference TRBV7-2 and TRBJ2-1 gives the full variable domain: GAGVSQSPSNKVTEKGKDVELRCDPISGHTALYWYRQSLGQGLEFLIYFQGNSAPDKSGLPSDRFSAERTGGSVSTLTIQRTQQEDSAVYLCASRSPSSYNEQFFGPGTRLTVL.

The table lists this clonotype with many counts. The V and J genes are TRBV20-1 and TRBJ2-7; perhaps D is TRBD1 or TRBD2 (5 bases each). The V and J ends lost 2 bases and 2 bases respectively, with 10 bases between them. CDR1 and CDR2 (germline): DFQATT, SNEGSKA (reference sequence). CDR3 size: 13 residues. The CDR3 spells CSARQGEPYEQYF. The CDR3 DNA follows: TGCAGTGCTAGACAGGGAGAGCCCTACGAGCAGTACTTC.

This chain uses TRBV5-1 with TRBJ2-3, with 7 bases matching TRBD2. Germline CDR1 and CDR2: SGHRS and YFSETQ. Losses at the gene ends were 4 bases for V and 0 bases for J; bases not matched to a gene: 11. CDR3 length equals 17 residues. CDR3 residues: CASSLAASGRSTDTQYF. CDR3 DNA: TGCGCCAGCAGCCTGGCTGCTAGCGGAAGAAGCACAGATACGCAGTATTTT.

This clonotype has a handful of counts. The CDR3 DNA reads TGCAGTGCTAGACCGGGACAGCTCGACTATGGCTACACCTTC. This encodes CSARPGQLDYGYTF. The chain carries TRBV20-1 and TRBJ1-2; TRBD1 matches at 7 bases. Losses at the gene ends were 2 bases for V and 3 bases for J; bases not matched to a gene: 6. Germline lookup yields CDR1 DFQATT and CDR2 SNEGSKA (reference sequence). The CDR3 spans 14 residues.

This clonotype occurred a few times. V gene TRBV24-1 combines with J gene TRBJ2-5; D is ambiguous. From germline, CDR1 is KGHDR and CDR2 SFDVKD. The CDR3 consists of 13 residues. V lost 3 bases and J 5 bases, leaving 9 bases between the germline ends. CDR3 sequence: CATSDGGIETQYF. The CDR3 bases are TGTGCCACCAGTGATGGTGGTATTGAGACCCAGTACTTC.

This clonotype was found a few times. The chain carries TRBV7-2 and TRBJ1-5, with TRBD1 identical over 10 bases. With 3 bases clipped from V and 7 bases from J, the junction kept 3 bases outside the gene matches. This CDR3 is built from 14 residues. The germline CDR1 and CDR2 sequences are SGHTA and FQGNSA. The CDR3 coding sequence is TGTGCCAGCAGCTTGACAGGGGGCCGCCAGCCCCAGCATTTT. This sequence encodes CASSLTGGRQPQHF.

This clonotype was counted a few times. This chain links TRBV18 with TRBJ2-1; perhaps TRBD1 as D (6 bases). The CDR3 runs to 13 residues. With 3 bases removed from V and 8 bases from J, the gap between germline ends came to 11 bases. Looked up from germline, CDR1 is KGHSH and CDR2 is LQKENI. CDR3 DNA sequence: TGTGCCAGCTCACCGGACTGGGGGCATGAGCAGTTCTTC. This codes for CASSPDWGHEQFF.

This clonotype has only a few counts. The chain has TRBV12-3 or TRBV12-4 and TRBJ2-1; the D call may be TRBD1 or TRBD2 (6 bases each). The CDR3 has 14 amino acids. The germline V and J ends were trimmed by 3 bases and 10 bases, with 16 bases remaining between them. The CDR3, as DNA: TGTGCCAGCAGTTTTGAGGGGGGAGTGAGGGAGCAGTTCTTC. This codes for CASSFEGGVREQFF.

In its sample, this clonotype was seen many times. This chain links TRBV12-3 or TRBV12-4 with TRBJ2-2; 7 bases agree with TRBD1. V shed 0 bases, J shed 7 bases, and the junction held 5 bases outside the gene matches. The CDR3 extends over 15 amino acids. The CDR3 bases are TGTGCCAGCAGTTTAGCTCTGACAGGGTTCGGGGAGCTGTTTTTT. Its translation is CASSLALTGFGELFF.

The V call is TRBV7-8, the J call TRBJ2-2, with D possibly matching TRBD1 (6 bases). Germline CDR1 is SGHVS and CDR2 is FQNEAQ. The V and J ends lost 2 bases and 4 bases respectively, with 11 bases between them. The CDR3 totals 15 residues. CDR3: CASSLRQDGTGELFF. Here the CDR3 DNA reads TGTGCCAGCAGCTTAAGACAGGATGGCACCGGGGAGCTGTTTTTT.